This TCR beta chain derives from a study of T cell repertoires in cytomegalovirus infection. Whole-study context: In public TCR beta signatures, there were indications of both CMV infection and matching HLA type.

MiXCR, applied by TCRdb to the reads, yields one record per CDR3 protein. The sample holds roughly 130,000 distinct CDR3 sequences, roughly a quarter seen once. This clonotype has only a few counts. Its specificity is unknown. This CDR3 comprises 15 residues. Trimming at V came to 5 bases and at J to 5 bases, leaving 11 bases not matched to a gene. The sample consisted of PBMCs, sequenced either directly or after in vitro stimulation (not recorded which). The rearrangement links TRBV12-3 or TRBV12-4 to TRBJ2-5, with 7 bases lining up with TRBD2. The receptor comes from a human donor in good health (CMV status not recorded). Some clones in this sample may be carry-over from other donors' samples. The CDR3 nucleotides read TGTGCCAGCAGTCCCCCGGGACTCGGGGGGGAGACCCAGTACTTC. Translating gives CASSPPGLGGETQYF.